These T cell receptor beta chains were read from a single sample in a study of T cell clusters in autoimmune cytopenias. With the multiplex PCR reads reprocessed, TCRdb shows one record per CDR3 protein and no DNA. This sample lists thousands of distinct CDR3 sequences; its ten largest clones have 4.5% to 5.5%. The sequencing sample was made of peripheral blood. These receptors were taken from a human donor with an autoimmune cytopenia or autoimmune hepatitis (not recorded which). CDR3s include the opening cysteine and the closing phenylalanine or tryptophan. Size values are once, few and many counts, or a class for expanded clones, and some rows have none.

TRBV29-1,TRBJ2-1,15,medium-sized,CSVGTRLAVNNEQFF
TRBV6-5,TRBJ2-1,16,medium-sized,CASSPFLAGSYNEQFF
TRBV7-9,TRBJ1-2,14,-,CASSFLGQGDGYTF
TRBV11-1,TRBJ1-1,14,medium-sized,CASSLGQGNTEAFF
TRBV6-5,TRBJ1-4,14,-,CASSYRQSYEKLFF
TRBV27,TRBJ2-1,13,-,CASSLDSYNEQFF
TRBV7-9,TRBJ2-6,16,-,CASSSKVIAGANVLTF
TRBV6-5,TRBJ2-7,15,medium-sized,CASSPLGLVSYEQYF
TRBV20-1,TRBJ2-2,14,-,CSARVGLNTGELFF
TRBV5-1,TRBJ2-1,16,-,CASSLERGGSYNEQFF
TRBV5-6,TRBJ1-2,17,medium-sized,CASSPSFVGLNREGYTF
TRBV6-4,TRBJ2-2,13,-,CASSGSNTGELFF
TRBV5-4,TRBJ1-3,18,-,CASSQRVGQGRSGNTIYF
TRBV5-1,TRBJ1-1,12,-,CASSLYGGRAFF